The 9 T cell receptor beta chains in this list originate from one sample, sequenced in a study of CD8 T cells in ankylosing spondylitis. In TCRdb, the 5' RACE reads were re-called with MiXCR into one record per CDR3 protein. The sample has 200,000 or so distinct CDR3 sequences; about 20% are singletons. Sequencing used blood, either unsorted or a sorted T cell fraction (not recorded which). All receptors derive from a male donor aged 10-29 years with ankylosing spondylitis or in good health (not recorded which).

This clonotype was seen at least ten times. The V and J genes are TRBV9 and TRBJ2-3; TRBD1 might be the D (6 bases). This CDR3 spans 15 amino acids. Germline CDR1 is SGDLS and CDR2 is YYNGEE. Trimming shortened V by 0 bases and J by 4 bases, and 12 bases separated the two germline ends. DNA of the CDR3: TGTGCCAGCAGCGTAGAACAGGGTGGCGCAGATACGCAGTATTTT. Amino acids: CASSVEQGGADTQYF.

The chain employs TRBV20-1 and TRBJ2-3; 15 bases fit TRBD2. Germline trimming cut 5 bases from V and 6 bases from J; bases unmatched to any gene: 6. This CDR3 is built from 15 residues. CDR1 is DFQATT and CDR2 is SNEGSKA in the germline V gene (reference sequence). DNA for the CDR3: TGCAGTGCTGGACACGGACTAGCGGGAGGGGATACGCAGTATTTT. It encodes CSAGHGLAGGDTQYF.

This clonotype was detected many times. This chain connects TRBV12-3 or TRBV12-4 to TRBJ1-5, with D possibly matching TRBD1 (6 bases). The CDR3 spans 13 residues. The V end was cut by 5 bases, the J end by 7 bases, with 12 bases between. CDR3: CASSVQGGQPQHF. The CDR3, as DNA: TGTGCCAGCAGTGTACAGGGTGGGCAGCCCCAGCATTTT.

This clonotype was counted only a few times. The rearrangement joins TRBV7-3 to TRBJ2-6; D is undetermined. Trimming took off 4 bases at V and 2 bases at J, with 6 bases between the two ends. The germline CDR1 and CDR2 sequences are SGHTA and FQGTGA. The CDR3 covers 14 residues. CDR3 amino acids: CASSSITGANVLTF. CDR3 DNA: TGTGCCAGCAGCTCCATCACTGGGGCCAACGTCCTGACTTTC. Full variable domain (remainder filled in from reference TRBV7-3 and TRBJ2-6): GAGVSQTPSNKVTEKGKYVELRCDPISGHTALYWYRQSLGQGPEFLIYFQGTGAADDSGLPNDRFFAVRPEGSVSTLKIQRTERGDSAVYLCASSSITGANVLTFGAGSRLTVL.

Ten or more counts support this clonotype. CDR3 in DNA: TGTGCCAGAATGGGCGAGGGCACTGAAGCTTTCTTT. Translation gives CARMGEGTEAFF. This chain joins TRBV12-3 or TRBV12-4 and TRBJ1-1; D gene uncertain. This CDR3 comprises 12 residues. The V gene lost 9 bases and the J gene lost 4 bases, with 12 bases spanning the gap.

This clonotype was seen many times. This chain connects TRBV12-3 or TRBV12-4 to TRBJ2-1; a possible D gene is TRBD2 (6 bases). V was clipped by 4 bases and J by 6 bases, with 7 bases between them. This CDR3 contains 12 residues. CDR3 in amino acids: CASSSGVNEQFF. The CDR3 nucleotides are TGTGCCAGCAGTTCGGGGGTCAATGAGCAGTTCTTC.

This clonotype occurred many times. The genes are TRBV29-1 and TRBJ1-1; D is unclear. The germline V and J ends were trimmed by 4 bases and 5 bases, with 14 bases remaining between them. The germline CDR1 and CDR2 sequences are SQVTM and ANQGSEA. This CDR3 spans 13 amino acids. CDR3 in DNA: TGCAGCGTTGGTCCGCTGTCGGGGACTGAAGCTTTCTTT. Amino acid sequence: CSVGPLSGTEAFF. Full variable domain (remainder filled in from reference TRBV29-1 and TRBJ1-1): SAVISQKPSRDICQRGTSLTIQCQVDSQVTMMFWYRQQPGQSLTLIATANQGSEATYESGFVIDKFPISRPNLTFSTLTVSNMSPEDSSIYLCSVGPLSGTEAFFGQGTRLTVV.

This sequence joins TRBV11-1 and TRBJ2-1; the D gene is possibly TRBD2 (5 bases). CDR3 length: 16 residues. Germline V gene sequence: CDR1 SGHAT, CDR2 FQDESV (reference sequence). V shed 6 bases and J shed 6 bases, with 21 bases lying between them. The CDR3 sequence is CASRGMRVTPSNEQFF. CDR3 sequence (DNA): TGTGCCAGCAGGGGGATGAGGGTAACCCCTTCCAATGAGCAGTTCTTC.

This chain connects TRBV29-1 to TRBJ2-7; TRBD1 matches 9 bases. CDR1 is SQVTM and CDR2 is ANQGSEA in the germline V gene. The CDR3 has 12 amino acids. V was pared by 7 bases and J by 0 bases, with 1 base of the junction left unmatched. CDR3 coding DNA: TGCAGCGGACAGGGGGTCTCCTACGAGCAGTACTTC. Translated: CSGQGVSYEQYF.